A single TCR beta chain is shown here with its context. The antigen is unknown. Template switching added a universal primer binding site, and final cDNA carried unique molecular identifiers. TCRdb re-called the 5' RACE reads with MiXCR, one entry per CDR3 protein. The data contain roughly 500,000 distinct CDR3 sequences, 22% of them singletons. Germline V lookup: CDR1 SGHAT, CDR2 FQNNGV. V shed 3 bases, J shed 6 bases, and the junction held 13 bases outside the gene matches. The CDR3 loop spans 16 amino acids. The source of the sample is a study of identical twins. Study outcomes and limitations: Analyses of zero insertions could be partly confounded by invariant MAIT and iNKT cells.

The sample was also reused in another study, on T cells expressing NK-cell markers. That source notes: The CD3+CD56-NKG2C+ fraction of a few donors was likewise dominated by these clonotypes.

This receptor was taken from a woman between 18 and 30 years old in good health. The V gene is TRBV11-2, the J gene TRBJ2-7, with 8 bases identical to TRBD1. The sample consisted of CD4+ T cells sorted from blood. The CDR3 DNA follows: TGTGCCAGCAGCTTGTGGGGAACCGGGACAGGCGTCGAGCAGTACTTC. Translating it yields CASSLWGTGTGVEQYF. The entire variable domain, with the rest obtained from reference TRBV11-2 and TRBJ2-7, is as follows: EAGVAQSPRYKIIEKRQSVAFWCNPISGHATLYWYQQILGQGPKLLIQFQNNGVVDDSQLPKDRFSAERLKGVDSTLKIQPAKLEDSAVYLCASSLWGTGTGVEQYFGPGTRLTVT.